This TCR beta chain was sequenced for a study of blood T cell repertoires in COVID-19. For the study at large: The United States, Italy and Spain supplied acute and convalescent COVID-19 samples.

This CDR3 contains 16 residues. From germline, CDR1 is SNHLY and CDR2 FYNNEI. Unmatched junction bases numbered 7, after V lost 6 bases and J lost 1 base. The protocol was immunoSEQ multiplex PCR, while the TCRdb copy is restricted to in-frame clones and leaves out a portion. The profile shows 43,000 or so clones, over 70% of them singletons. In this sample, this clone turned up a few times. The specimen was peripheral blood. The chain employs TRBV2 and TRBJ1-1; 11 bases match TRBD1. The TCR sequence derives from a woman aged 55-70 years with acute or convalescent COVID-19. This chain's CDR3 is CASRPGQGVWNTEAFF. The CDR3, as DNA: TGTGCCAGCAGGCCGGGACAGGGGGTTTGGAACACTGAAGCTTTCTTT.